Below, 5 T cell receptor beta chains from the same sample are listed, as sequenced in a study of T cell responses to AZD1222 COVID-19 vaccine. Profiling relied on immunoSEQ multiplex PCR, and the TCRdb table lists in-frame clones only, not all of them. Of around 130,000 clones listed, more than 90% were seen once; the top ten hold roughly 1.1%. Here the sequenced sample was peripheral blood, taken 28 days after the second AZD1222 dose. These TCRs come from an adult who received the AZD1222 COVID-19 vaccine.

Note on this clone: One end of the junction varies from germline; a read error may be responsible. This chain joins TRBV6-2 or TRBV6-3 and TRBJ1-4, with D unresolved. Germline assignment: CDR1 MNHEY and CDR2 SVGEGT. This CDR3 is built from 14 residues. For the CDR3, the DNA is TGTGCCAGCAGCTACTCTCTGGATGTTGAAAAACTGTTTTTT. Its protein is CASSYSLDVEKLFF.

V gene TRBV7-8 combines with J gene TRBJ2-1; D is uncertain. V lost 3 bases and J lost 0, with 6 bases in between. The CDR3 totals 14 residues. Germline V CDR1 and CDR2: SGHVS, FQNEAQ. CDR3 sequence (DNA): TGTGCCAGCAGCTTGGCCAGCTCCTACAATGAGCAGTTCTTC. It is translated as CASSLASSYNEQFF. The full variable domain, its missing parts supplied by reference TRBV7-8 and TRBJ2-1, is GAGVSQSPRYKVAKRGQDVALRCDPISGHVSLFWYQQALGQGPEFLTYFQNEAQLDKSGLPSDRFFAERPEGSVSTLKIQRTQQEDSAVYLCASSLASSYNEQFFGPGTRLTVL.

The CDR3 DNA sequence: TGTGCCAGCTCACCGGGACCGAGCTCTGGGGAGACCCAGTACTTC. This translates into CASSPGPSSGETQYF. The chain couples TRBV18 to TRBJ2-5; either TRBD1 or TRBD2 may supply D (5 bases each). V shed 3 bases and J shed 5 bases, with 16 bases lying between them. The CDR3 contains 15 residues. Germline lookup yields CDR1 KGHSH and CDR2 LQKENI. Full variable domain (remainder filled in from reference TRBV18 and TRBJ2-5): NAGVMQNPRHLVRRRGQEARLRCSPMKGHSHVYWYRQLPEEGLKFMVYLQKENIIDESGMPKERFSAEFPKEGPSILRIQQVVRGDSAAYFCASSPGPSSGETQYFGPGTRLLVL.

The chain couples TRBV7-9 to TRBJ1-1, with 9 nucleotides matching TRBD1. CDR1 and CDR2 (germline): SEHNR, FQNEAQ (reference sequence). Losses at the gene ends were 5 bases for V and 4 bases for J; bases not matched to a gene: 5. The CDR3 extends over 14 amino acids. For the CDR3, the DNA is TGTGCCAGCAGCGCGGACAGGGGAGCCACTGAAGCTTTCTTT. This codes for CASSADRGATEAFF.

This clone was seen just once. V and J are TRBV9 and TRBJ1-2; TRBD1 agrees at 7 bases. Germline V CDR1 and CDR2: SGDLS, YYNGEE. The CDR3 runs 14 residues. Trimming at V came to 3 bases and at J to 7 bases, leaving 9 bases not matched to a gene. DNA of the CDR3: TGTGCCAGCAGCGCTCCCACAGGGGTAGCTGGCTACACCTTC. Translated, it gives CASSAPTGVAGYTF.